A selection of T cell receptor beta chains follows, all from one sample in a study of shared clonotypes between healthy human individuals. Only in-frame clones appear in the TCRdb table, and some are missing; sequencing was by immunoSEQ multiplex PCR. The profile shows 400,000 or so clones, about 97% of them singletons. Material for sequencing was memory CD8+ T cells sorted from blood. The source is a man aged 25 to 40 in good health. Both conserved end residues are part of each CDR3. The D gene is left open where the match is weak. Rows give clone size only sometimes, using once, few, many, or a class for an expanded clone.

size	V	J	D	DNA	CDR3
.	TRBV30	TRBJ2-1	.	TGTGCCTGGGGGGGAGTAGCGAGGAATGAGCAGTTCTTC	CAWGGVARNEQFF
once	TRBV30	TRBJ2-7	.	TGTGCCTGGAGTGCACCAGGGATCTACGAGCAGTACTTC	CAWSAPGIYEQYF
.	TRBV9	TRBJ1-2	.	TGTGCCAGCAGCACCAGCAAGGAAAGGGACTATGGCTACACCTTC	CASSTSKERDYGYTF
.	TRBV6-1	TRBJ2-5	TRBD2	TGTGCCAGCAGTGAGCGCTCCGGGAGGGAAGAGACCCAGTACTTC	CASSERSGREETQYF
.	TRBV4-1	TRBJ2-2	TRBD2	TGCGCCAGCAGCCAAGATTTATGGGCTAGCGGGAGGGTTAGGAACACCGGGGAGCTGTTTTTT	CASSQDLWASGRVRNTGELFF
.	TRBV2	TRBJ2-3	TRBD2	TGTGCCAGCCGAGCTAGCGGGAGGGGAGATGCGCAGTATTTT	CASRASGRGDAQYF
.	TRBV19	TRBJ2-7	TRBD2	TGTGCCAGTAGTATAGGAGGACTAGCGGGAGCTCGTGGCGAGCAGTACTTC	CASSIGGLAGARGEQYF
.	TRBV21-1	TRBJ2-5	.	TGTGCCAGCAGCAAAGCGGGACTCCAAGAGACCCAGTACTTC	CASSKAGLQETQYF
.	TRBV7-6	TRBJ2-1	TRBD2	TGTGCCAGCAGCTTAGCAATGGCAGGTCAGACTAGCGGGGACTACAATGAGCAGTTCTTC	CASSLAMAGQTSGDYNEQFF
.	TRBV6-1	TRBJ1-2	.	TGTGCCAGCAGTGAATCGCGGGGGGCCGTTGGCTACACCTTC	CASSESRGAVGYTF
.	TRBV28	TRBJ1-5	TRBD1	TGTGCCAGCAGTTTAGAATTCGGGACAGGGAAGAGTATAGGTAATCAGCCCCAGCATTTT	CASSLEFGTGKSIGNQPQHF
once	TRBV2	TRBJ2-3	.	TGTGCCAGCAGTGCCCAGCTGGGACTCGACACAGATACGCAGTATTTT	CASSAQLGLDTDTQYF
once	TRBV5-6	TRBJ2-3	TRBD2	TGTGCCAGCAGTTTCACTAGCGTTTACACAGATACGCAGTATTTT	CASSFTSVYTDTQYF
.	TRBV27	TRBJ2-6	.	TGTGCCAGCAGGACAGCCGGGGCCAACGTCCTGACTTTC	CASRTAGANVLTF
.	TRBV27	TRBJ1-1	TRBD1	TGTGCCAGCAGTCCAGGGACAGGGACCACTGAAGCTTTCTTT	CASSPGTGTTEAFF
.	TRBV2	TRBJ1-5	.	TGTGCCAGCAGTGACAGAAAATATCAGCCCCAGCATTTT	CASSDRKYQPQHF
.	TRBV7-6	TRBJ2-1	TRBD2	TGTGCCAGCAGCTCCGACCGGACTAGCGGGAGGGCTAATGAGCAGTTCTTC	CASSSDRTSGRANEQFF
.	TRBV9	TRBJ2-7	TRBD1	TGTGCCAGCAGCGTAGGGGACAGTTTCAGCTACGAGCAGTACTTC	CASSVGDSFSYEQYF
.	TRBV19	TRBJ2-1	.	TGTGCCAGTTCCTTAGTCCAACGTGCCAATGAGCAGTTCTTC	CASSLVQRANEQFF
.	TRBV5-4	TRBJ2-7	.	TGTGCCAGCAGCTTGCCGCAGGACGAGCAGTACTTC	CASSLPQDEQYF
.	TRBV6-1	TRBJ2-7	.	TGTGCCAGCAGTGAAGTGGTGGGGATCTACGAGCAGTACTTC	CASSEVVGIYEQYF
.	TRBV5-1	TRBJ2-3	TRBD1	TGCGCCAGCAGCTTTGGGGACAGGGACCCGAGGGATACGCAGTATTTT	CASSFGDRDPRDTQYF
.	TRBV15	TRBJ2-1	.	TGTGCCACCAGCCCAGGGGTGGGATACAATGAGCAGTTCTTC	CATSPGVGYNEQFF
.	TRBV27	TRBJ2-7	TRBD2	TGTGCCAGCAGTACCGGGACTAGCGGGAGGCAGTCCTACGAGCAGTACTTC	CASSTGTSGRQSYEQYF
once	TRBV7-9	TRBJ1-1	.	TGTGCCAGCAGCTTAGTACCGAGGAGGGGGACTGAAGCTTTCTTT	CASSLVPRRGTEAFF
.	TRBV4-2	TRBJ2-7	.	TGTGCCAGCAGCCAAGACCCGGTAATGGGGCAGTACTTC	CASSQDPVMGQYF
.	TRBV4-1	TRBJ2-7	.	TGCGCCAGCAGCCCCGCCGCTTATGCCTACGAGCAGTACTTC	CASSPAAYAYEQYF
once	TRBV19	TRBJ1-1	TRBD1	TGTGCCAGTAGTACAGAAGGACAGGGGAACACTGAAGCTTTCTTT	CASSTEGQGNTEAFF
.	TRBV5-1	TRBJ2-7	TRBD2	TGCGCCAGCCGCGGGAGTTCCTACGAGCAGTACTTC	CASRGSSYEQYF
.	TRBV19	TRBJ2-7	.	TGTGCCAGTAGAGGGAGAGGGTCAGGGAATTACGAGCAGTACTTC	CASRGRGSGNYEQYF
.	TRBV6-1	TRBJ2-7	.	TGTGCCAGCAGTGCGAAAAGGGGGGAGCAGTACTTC	CASSAKRGEQYF
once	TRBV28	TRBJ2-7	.	TGTGCCAGCAGGGGGGCCCCGGCGGGGGCCTCCTACGAGCAGTACTTC	CASRGAPAGASYEQYF
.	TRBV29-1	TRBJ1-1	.	TGCAGCGCCAAGAGGGGGAACACTGAAGCTTTCTTT	CSAKRGNTEAFF
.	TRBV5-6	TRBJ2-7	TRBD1	TGTGCCAGCAGCTTAAAATGGACAGGGGAGTACGAGCAGTACTTC	CASSLKWTGEYEQYF
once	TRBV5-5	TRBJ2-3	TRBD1	TGTGCCAGCAGCGTGGGACAGGGTAGGACAGATACGCAGTATTTT	CASSVGQGRTDTQYF
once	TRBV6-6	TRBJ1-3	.	TGTGCCAGCAATGATTTTGGAAACACCATATATTTT	CASNDFGNTIYF
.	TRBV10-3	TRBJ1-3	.	TGTGCCATCAGTGCGACAGGCTCTGGAAACACCATATATTTT	CAISATGSGNTIYF
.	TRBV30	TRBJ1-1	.	TGTGCCTGGAGTGTACGGCGGTGGGCTTTCTTT	CAWSVRRWAFF
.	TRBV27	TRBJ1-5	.	TGTGCCAGCAGTTTGATGGAGAATCAGCCCCAGCATTTT	CASSLMENQPQHF
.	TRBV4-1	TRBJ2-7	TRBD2	TGCGCCAGCAGCCAAAGTCCTAGCGGGTTCTACGAGCAGTACTTC	CASSQSPSGFYEQYF
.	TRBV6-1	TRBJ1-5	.	TGTGCCAGCAGTCGCAGTGGTTTCTATCAGCCCCAGCATTTT	CASSRSGFYQPQHF